The following is a T cell receptor beta chain sequence with its context. This sample was taken from a study of OX40 agonist ivuxolimab in advanced cancers. Sequenced by immunoSEQ multiplex PCR; TCRdb stores in-frame clones only, minus some. The data show over 60,000 clones, 75% to 90% seen once. Trimming at V came to 1 base and at J to 0 bases, leaving 2 bases not matched to a gene. This CDR3 is built from 15 residues. The germline V gene encodes CDR1 SGHRS and CDR2 YFSETQ. V gene TRBV5-1 combines with J gene TRBJ2-3; 7 nucleotides match TRBD2. Sequencing was performed on CD4+ or CD8+ T cells sorted from blood, taken in a trial of the OX40 agonist ivuxolimab. This TCR was sampled from an adult with an advanced solid tumor such as melanoma, head and neck, liver or kidney cancer. CDR3 sequence reads: CASSLPSGSTDTQYF. DNA of the CDR3: TGCGCCAGCAGCTTGCCTAGCGGTAGCACAGATACGCAGTATTTT.